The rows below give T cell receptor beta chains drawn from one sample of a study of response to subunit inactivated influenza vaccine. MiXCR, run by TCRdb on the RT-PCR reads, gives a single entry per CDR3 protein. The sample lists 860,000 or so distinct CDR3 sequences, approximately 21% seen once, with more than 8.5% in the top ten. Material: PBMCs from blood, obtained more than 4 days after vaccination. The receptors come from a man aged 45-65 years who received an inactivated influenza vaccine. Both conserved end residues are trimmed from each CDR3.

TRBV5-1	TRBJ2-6	ASSLGSGANVLT
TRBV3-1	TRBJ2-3	ASSQGGGLGDTQY
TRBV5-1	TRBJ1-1	ASSLDGLTF
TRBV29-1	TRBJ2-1	SVSPGLSSYNEQF
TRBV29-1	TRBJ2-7	SVGTARDEQY
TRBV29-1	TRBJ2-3	SVSPPGGNADTQY
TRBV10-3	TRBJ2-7	AHHAERLGEQY
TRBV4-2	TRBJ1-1	ASRQNGGTEAF
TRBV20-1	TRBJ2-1	SARTDSSGDHYNEQF
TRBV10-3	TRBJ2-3	AISRVSTDTQY
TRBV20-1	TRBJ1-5	SARDQPDQPQH
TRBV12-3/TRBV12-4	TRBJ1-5	ASSRTGFGNQPQH
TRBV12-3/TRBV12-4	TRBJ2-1	ASSLRLAGYNEQF
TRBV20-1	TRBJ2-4	SAVSGTSVNIQY
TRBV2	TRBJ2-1	ASSFLGTNDVWAYNEQF
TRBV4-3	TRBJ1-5	ASSQDRQGREPQH
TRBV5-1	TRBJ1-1	ASSNDGISGTEAF
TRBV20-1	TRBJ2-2	SATPGTSGSSATGELF
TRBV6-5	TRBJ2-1	ASSYSRSGEGNEQF
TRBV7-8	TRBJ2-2	ASSSGLAGVTGELF
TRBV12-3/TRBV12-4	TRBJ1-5	ASNPGRDQPQH
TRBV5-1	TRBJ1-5	ASSLASGQPQH
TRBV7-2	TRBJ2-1	ASSMSGASNNEQF
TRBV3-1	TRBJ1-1	AVAPANTEAF
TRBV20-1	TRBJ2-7	SARATIEYEQY
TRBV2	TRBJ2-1	ASRERGSSYNEQF
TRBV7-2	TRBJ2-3	ASSLANGDTQY
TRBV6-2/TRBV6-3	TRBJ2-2	ASSPGTRWDTGELF
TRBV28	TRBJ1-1	ASHGGHTEAF
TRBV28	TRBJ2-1	ASRDRLAVYNEQF
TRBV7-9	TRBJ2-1	ASPSEASNEQF
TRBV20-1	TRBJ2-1	SAREAGSSYNEQF
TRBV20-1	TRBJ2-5	SASVRGFQETQY
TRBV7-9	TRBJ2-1	ASSFRGATYNEQF
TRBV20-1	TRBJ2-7	SARDLAGALYEQY